The 19 T cell receptor beta chains in this list originate from one sample, sequenced in a study of cytomegalovirus exposure and HLA in healthy donors. PCR employed 60 Vbeta and 13 Jbeta primers. TCRdb's copy holds only in-frame clones and misses some; the assay was immunoSEQ multiplex PCR. Of some 150,000 clones in the sample, roughly 85% are singletons; the top ten hold less than 2%. The sequenced material came from PBMCs. The receptors originated from a woman in her 30s in good health and CMV-seronegative.

The chain employs TRBV4-3 and TRBJ1-1; D is ambiguous. Germline loops: CDR1 LGHNA, CDR2 YSLEER. V gave up 3 bases and J gave up 1 base, with 12 bases separating them. The CDR3 is made up of 15 amino acids. The CDR3 is CASSHAVGRNTEAFF. The CDR3 nucleotides are TGCGCCAGCAGCCATGCTGTAGGGAGGAACACTGAAGCTTTCTTT.

This clone was seen a few times. The V call is TRBV25-1, the J call TRBJ2-7; D is unresolved. The V and J ends lost 8 bases and 5 bases respectively, with 10 bases between them. CDR1 and CDR2 from the germline V gene are MGHDK and SYGVNS. The CDR3 runs to 11 residues. The CDR3 coding sequence is TGTGCCAGCCGACGAACAGACGAGCAGTACTTC. Its translation is CASRRTDEQYF.

The rearrangement links TRBV14 to TRBJ1-1; tentative D call: TRBD1 (6 bases). Trimming took off 2 bases at V and 0 bases at J, with 13 bases between the two ends. Germline assignment: CDR1 SGHDN and CDR2 FVKESK. The CDR3 sequence is 16 residues long. This CDR3 reads CASSQLRDILNTEAFF. CDR3 bases: TGTGCCAGCAGCCAACTCCGGGACATATTGAACACTGAAGCTTTCTTT.

Remarks on this clone: The same CDR3 also results from other DNA sequences found in this sample. This chain links TRBV5-1 with TRBJ1-2; D is perhaps TRBD1 (6 bases). CDR1 is SGHRS, CDR2 YFSETQ, per germline. The CDR3 extends over 14 amino acids. Trimming left V 3 bases short and J 4 bases short, with 13 bases between. CDR3 sequence reads: CASSSGGIGYGYTF. Here the CDR3 DNA reads TGCGCCAGCAGCTCGGGGGGCATCGGCTATGGCTACACCTTC.

For this clone: The germline gene is not matched at one end of the junction; a read error may be the cause. J is TRBJ2-1 and V is TRBV25-1; maybe TRBD2 (5 bases). The germline V gene encodes CDR1 MGHDK and CDR2 SYGVNS. The CDR3 sequence is 12 residues long. In DNA, the CDR3 is TGTGCCAGCAGTGAAATAGTAGGGAGTCTGGTCTTC. Translation gives CASSEIVGSLVF.

The chain recombines TRBV27 with TRBJ1-1; D is unclear. The CDR3 is made up of 12 amino acids. V was shortened by 0 bases and J by 8 bases, with 7 bases between the two germline ends. The germline CDR1 and CDR2 sequences are MNHEY and SMNVEV (reference sequence). The CDR3 DNA reads TGTGCCAGCAGTTTATCTGGCGGAGAAGCTTTCTTT. It encodes CASSLSGGEAFF.

This chain uses TRBV6-5 with TRBJ1-6; D is possibly TRBD1 (5 bases). V was clipped by 0 bases and J by 7 bases, with 13 bases between them. CDR1 is MNHEY, CDR2 SVGAGI, per germline. The CDR3 totals 16 residues. The CDR3, as DNA: TGTGCCAGCAGTTACTCGGGGGGGGGATCGAATTCACCCCTCCACTTT. Protein sequence: CASSYSGGGSNSPLHF.

V and J are TRBV18 and TRBJ1-5; a weak D match, TRBD1 (5 bases). From germline, CDR1 is KGHSH and CDR2 LQKENI. V gave up 8 bases and J gave up 2 bases, with 10 bases separating them. The CDR3 covers 13 residues. In DNA, the CDR3 is TGTGCCAGCGCCGACAGTCGCAATCAGCCCCAGCATTTT. It is translated as CASADSRNQPQHF. Combining the CDR3 with reference TRBV18 and TRBJ1-5 gives the whole variable domain NAGVMQNPRHLVRRRGQEARLRCSPMKGHSHVYWYRQLPEEGLKFMVYLQKENIIDESGMPKERFSAEFPKEGPSILRIQQVVRGDSAAYFCASADSRNQPQHFGDGTRLSIL.

The V call is TRBV6-1, the J call TRBJ1-2; 7 positions agree with TRBD1. Germline CDR1 is MNHNS and CDR2 is SASEGT. CDR3 length: 16 residues. The V segment lost 2 bases and the J segment 4 bases; nucleotides outside the gene matches: 10. The CDR3 sequence is CASSEPGTVTGYGYTF. CDR3 sequence (DNA): TGTGCCAGCAGTGAACCCGGGACAGTGACCGGCTATGGCTACACCTTC.

The chain joins TRBV7-3 to TRBJ2-3; D perhaps matches TRBD1 (5 bases). The germline V gene encodes CDR1 SGHTA and CDR2 FQGTGA. This CDR3 spans 14 amino acids. Trimming took off 2 bases at V and 0 bases at J, with 6 bases between the two ends. The CDR3 region has the DNA TGTGCCAGCAGCTTAGGGGCTAGCACAGATACGCAGTATTTT. It codes for CASSLGASTDTQYF.

On this clone itself: Relative to the germline gene, one junction end is altered; a read error may explain this. This chain connects TRBV7-9 to TRBJ2-2, with a tentative D call TRBD1 (5 bases). Per the germline V gene, CDR1 is SEHNR and CDR2 is FQNEAQ (reference sequence). There are 16 residues in the CDR3. CDR3 in amino acids: CASRQDRLQNAGELFF. The CDR3 DNA reads as TGTGCCAGCAGACAAGACAGACTTCAGAACGCCGGGGAGCTGTTTTTT.

This clone was recorded a few times. The chain carries TRBV5-1 and TRBJ2-7; 8 positions agree with TRBD2. The germline V gene has CDR1 SGHRS and CDR2 YFSETQ. V lost 4 bases to trimming and J lost 4 bases; unmatched junction nucleotides: 7. The CDR3 loop spans 14 amino acids. DNA for the CDR3: TGCGCCAGCAGCGGCGGCGGGGGGCTTTACGAGCAGTACTTC. It encodes CASSGGGGLYEQYF.

Remarks on this clone: An end of the junction differs from the germline gene, which may be a read error. The chain recombines TRBV7-2 with TRBJ1-1; a possible D gene is TRBD1 (5 bases). Germline assignment: CDR1 SGHTA and CDR2 FQGNSA. The length of the CDR3 is 15 residues. CDR3 sequence reads: CASSSSGGSRTESFF. CDR3 nucleotides: TGTGCCAGCAGCTCGTCCGGGGGGTCTCGGACTGAATCTTTCTTT.

This clone has a single count. The V call is TRBV5-4, the J call TRBJ2-7; weak D call: TRBD1 (6 bases). The CDR3 is 14 amino acids. The ends were cut back, 3 bases at V and 0 bases at J, with 10 bases in the middle. The V gene's germline CDR1 is SGHNT and CDR2 YYREEE (reference sequence). The CDR3 reads CASSYQGSSYEQYF. In DNA, the CDR3 is TGTGCCAGCAGCTACCAGGGGAGCTCCTACGAGCAGTACTTC.

This clone was observed a handful of times. This chain uses TRBV5-6 with TRBJ1-5, with a possible D match to TRBD1 (5 bases). The V gene lost 2 bases and the J gene lost 3 bases, with 12 bases spanning the gap. Germline loops: CDR1 SGHDT, CDR2 YYEEEE. CDR3 size: 15 residues. CDR3 in DNA: TGTGCCAGCAGCTTAGCGGGGGGTTACAATCAGCCCCAGCATTTT. As protein: CASSLAGGYNQPQHF.

The chain has TRBV7-9 and TRBJ2-7; tentative D call: TRBD1 (5 bases). Germline V CDR1 and CDR2: SEHNR, FQNEAQ (reference sequence). There are 14 residues in the CDR3. With 0 bases removed from V and 5 bases from J, the gap between germline ends came to 11 bases. The CDR3 sequence: CASSLAGHVDEQYF. CDR3 in DNA: TGTGCCAGCAGCTTAGCCGGACATGTGGACGAGCAGTACTTC.

This clone was counted a few times. The chain links TRBV18 to TRBJ2-7; the match to TRBD1 covers 8 bases. Looked up from germline, CDR1 is KGHSH and CDR2 is LQKENI. Trimming removed 3 bases from V and 2 bases from J; junction bases left unmatched: 6. The CDR3 length is 15 residues. DNA of the CDR3: TGTGCCAGCTCACCGGGACAGGTGGGAACCTACGAGCAGTACTTC. Amino acid sequence: CASSPGQVGTYEQYF.

The rearrangement joins TRBV2 to TRBJ2-7, with a tentative D call TRBD2 (5 bases). CDR1 is SNHLY, CDR2 FYNNEI, per germline. This CDR3 contains 12 residues. Trimming removed 5 bases at V and 2 bases at J, with 7 bases between. The CDR3, as DNA: TGTGCCAGCAGTCGGGGTACCTACGAGCAGTACTTC. This gives the protein CASSRGTYEQYF.

The chain couples TRBV18 to TRBJ1-2, with TRBD1 matching 7 bases. This CDR3 is 15 amino acids long. J was trimmed by 5 bases and V by 5 bases; bases with no gene match: 11. Per germline, CDR1 KGHSH and CDR2 LQKENI. CDR3 sequence (DNA): TGTGCCAGCTCAACCTACCAGGGGGTCCCATATGGCTACACCTTC. This gives the protein CASSTYQGVPYGYTF.